Presented here are 28 T cell receptor beta chains from one specimen sequenced in a study of blood T cells in healthy people across ages. Next came a second PCR, run for about 6 to 11 cycles, which used a sample-barcoded 5' primer along with a J-beta primer mix. TCRdb fed the 5' RACE reads into MiXCR, producing one record per CDR3 protein. The profile shows about 570,000 distinct CDR3 sequences, 25% to 30% of them singletons. The sample was blood. All receptors derive from a woman in her sixties or seventies in good health.

In the case of this clonotype: This could be a read error, since a much larger clone is one nucleotide away. The V call is TRBV11-3, the J call TRBJ2-7, with D perhaps TRBD1 (6 bases). V was clipped by 5 bases and J by 3 bases, with 17 bases between them. The CDR3 loop spans 15 amino acids. Germline V gene data show CDR1 as SGHNT and CDR2 as YENEEA. The CDR3 spells CASSPGARGVYEQYF. CDR3 DNA sequence: TGTGCCAGCAGCCCCGGGGCCAGGGGAGTCTACGAGCAGTACTTC.

The chain has TRBV12-3 or TRBV12-4 and TRBJ1-1; D gene uncertain. The CDR3 totals 14 residues. V lost 3 bases and J lost 1, with 9 bases in between. The CDR3 DNA is TGTGCCAGCAGTTTTGGGCTCTCGAACACTGAAGCTTTCTTT. Encoded protein: CASSFGLSNTEAFF.

The table lists this clonotype with a few counts. The chain links TRBV5-1 to TRBJ2-5, with unresolved D. The CDR3 totals 12 residues. Looked up from germline, CDR1 is SGHRS and CDR2 is YFSETQ. V was shortened by 4 bases and J by 3 bases, with 7 bases between the two germline ends. DNA for the CDR3: TGCGCCAGCAGCAAAACAAAAGAGACCCAGTACTTC. Amino acid sequence: CASSKTKETQYF.

In this sample, this clonotype turned up a few times. This sequence joins TRBV12-3 or TRBV12-4 and TRBJ1-5, with 7 bases fitting TRBD1. Trimming took 6 bases from V and 6 from J; bases not matched to a gene: 8. The length of the CDR3 is 14 residues. CDR3 coding DNA: TGTGCCAGCAGCTCGACAGGGACGGGTCAGCCCCAGCATTTT. Residues: CASSSTGTGQPQHF.

A few counts support this clonotype. One end of the junction varies from germline; a read error may be responsible. The rearrangement uses TRBV7-2 and TRBJ2-1; possible D gene TRBD1, 6 bases. The CDR3 contains 13 residues. Germline CDR1 and CDR2: SGHTA and FQGNSA. CDR3 coding DNA: TGTGCCAGCAGCGTAGCTAGGGGGAATGAGCAGTTCTTC. The encoded protein is CASSVARGNEQFF.

This sequence joins TRBV7-3 and TRBJ2-5; D perhaps matches TRBD1 (6 bases). Per the germline V gene, CDR1 is SGHTA and CDR2 is FQGTGA. This CDR3 is 15 amino acids long. The V and J ends lost 5 bases and 4 bases respectively, with 17 bases between them. The CDR3 sequence is CASSPSTTGGETQYF. CDR3 in DNA: TGTGCCAGCAGCCCCTCTACGACAGGAGGAGAGACCCAGTACTTC.

The V and J genes are TRBV5-1 and TRBJ2-5; TRBD1 agrees at 8 bases. The DNA matches TRBJ2-7 better at its end, which makes the J call doubtful. The CDR3 contains 15 residues. CDR1 is SGHRS and CDR2 is YFSETQ in the germline V gene. The CDR3 loop is CASSVRQGTSYEQYF. The CDR3 DNA reads as TGCGCCAGCAGCGTTAGACAGGGGACCTCCTACGAGCAGTACTTC.

The chain employs TRBV5-1 and TRBJ2-2; the match to TRBD1 covers 7 bases. Trimming cost V 5 bases and J 3 bases; bases outside gene matches: 4. The length of the CDR3 is 14 residues. Germline V lookup: CDR1 SGHRS, CDR2 YFSETQ. The CDR3 protein is CASSEGAYTGELFF. For the CDR3, the DNA is TGCGCCAGCAGTGAGGGGGCCTACACCGGGGAGCTGTTTTTT.

J is TRBJ2-3 and V is TRBV7-2, with 12 bases fitting TRBD1. Germline values: CDR1 SGHTA, CDR2 FQGNSA. V lost 2 bases and J lost 3; bases outside the gene matches: 6. There are 17 residues in the CDR3. The CDR3 DNA is TGTGCCAGCAGCTTAACCGGGACAGGGGGCTCGACAGATACGCAGTATTTT. It encodes CASSLTGTGGSTDTQYF.

This clonotype appeared a few times. The rearrangement uses TRBV11-2 and TRBJ2-2, with D tentatively TRBD1 or TRBD2 (5 bases each). V lost 2 bases, J lost 0 bases, and 10 bases lay in between. This CDR3 has 16 residues. In germline, CDR1 is SGHAT, CDR2 FQNNGV. The CDR3 nucleotides are TGTGCCAGCAGCTTACGGGACCCTACGAACACCGGGGAGCTGTTTTTT. This encodes CASSLRDPTNTGELFF.

J is TRBJ2-1 and V is TRBV25-1; D remains unclear. Germline V gene lookup returns CDR1 MGHDK and CDR2 SYGVNS. Trimming left V 6 bases short and J 5 bases short, with 8 bases between. This CDR3 comprises 12 residues. DNA of the CDR3: TGTGCCAGCAGGGACCGAAACAATGAGCAGTTCTTC. It codes for CASRDRNNEQFF.

This clonotype was picked up a small number of times. The chain links TRBV5-5 to TRBJ2-5; D may be TRBD2 (5 bases). The J call is in doubt because the DNA end fits TRBJ2-1 better. This CDR3 region has 14 residues. The germline gives CDR1 SGHKS, CDR2 YYEKEE (reference sequence). Written as DNA, the CDR3 is TGTGCCAGCATCAACCCCGTGGAGGAAGTCCGGCAGTTCTTC. Residues: CASINPVEEVRQFF.

On this clonotype: The junction does not match germline at one end; this may be a read error. The chain employs TRBV9 and TRBJ2-2; the D call may be TRBD1 or TRBD2 (5 bases each). CDR1 SGDLS and CDR2 YYNGEE come from the germline V gene. The CDR3 extends over 13 amino acids. The CDR3 bases are TGTGCCAGCAGCGTAGATTTATTCGGGGACCTGTTTTTT. Translating it yields CASSVDLFGDLFF.

This clonotype was seen only a few times. This chain uses TRBV7-2 with TRBJ2-3; D is uncertain. The V and J ends lost 5 bases and 7 bases respectively, with 16 bases between them. Germline V lookup: CDR1 SGHTA, CDR2 FQGNSA. This CDR3 is built from 14 residues. The CDR3 protein is CASSPMASSNTQYF. For the CDR3, the DNA is TGTGCCAGCAGCCCAATGGCTTCGAGTAATACGCAGTATTTT.

This rearrangement joins TRBV19 to TRBJ1-6; D is possibly TRBD1 (5 bases). Trimming cost V 1 base and J 8 bases, with 12 bases left between them. The CDR3 contains 15 residues. CDR1 and CDR2 from the germline V gene are LNHDA and SQIVND (reference sequence). CDR3 sequence (DNA): TGTGCCAGTAGTATAGTGTACGGGGGGGATTCACCCCTCCACTTT. It codes for CASSIVYGGDSPLHF.

The DNA for the CDR3 is TGTGCCAGTACCTTCAGGTTGGAAGCTTTCTTT. Translated, it gives CASTFRLEAFF. The chain is built from TRBV19 and TRBJ1-1; no clear D. Germline V lookup: CDR1 LNHDA, CDR2 SQIVND (reference sequence). Trimming took 7 bases from V and 8 from J, leaving 11 bases between them. This CDR3 has 11 amino acids.

There are a few counts of this clonotype. The J gene is TRBJ1-1, the V gene TRBV20-1; the D is unclear. The germline V gene encodes CDR1 DFQATT and CDR2 SNEGSKA (reference sequence). V lost 3 bases, J lost 5 bases, and 13 bases lay in between. This CDR3 has 13 amino acids. The CDR3 coding sequence is TGCAGTGCTAGTTTGCGGGTAGGGACTGAAGCTTTCTTT. It is translated as CSASLRVGTEAFF.

A note on this clonotype: An end of the junction differs from the germline gene, which may be a read error. The V call is TRBV10-2, the J call TRBJ2-5; possible D gene TRBD2, 6 bases. The CDR3 length is 15 residues. CDR1 is WSHSY and CDR2 is SAAADI in the germline V gene. The CDR3 is CASSDRGSFGETQCF. The DNA of the CDR3 is TGCGCCAGCAGTGATCGGGGGTCCTTTGGGGAGACCCAGTGCTTC.

This clonotype was detected a few times. This chain uses TRBV19 with TRBJ2-1; D is tentatively TRBD1 or TRBD2 (5 bases each). Germline V gene lookup returns CDR1 LNHDA and CDR2 SQIVND (reference sequence). Trimming took 3 bases from V and 0 from J, leaving 12 bases between them. This CDR3 has 16 amino acids. The CDR3 protein is CASSIAAGSSYNEQFF. CDR3 nucleotide sequence: TGTGCCAGTAGTATCGCTGCAGGGAGCTCCTACAATGAGCAGTTCTTC. Full variable domain (outside the CDR3, taken from reference TRBV19 and TRBJ2-1): DGGITQSPKYLFRKEGQNVTLSCEQNLNHDAMYWYRQDPGQGLRLIYYSQIVNDFQKGDIAEGYSVSREKKESFPLTVTSAQKNPTAFYLCASSIAAGSSYNEQFFGPGTRLTVL.

The chain has TRBV7-2 and TRBJ2-4, with D perhaps TRBD1 or TRBD2 (5 bases each). The CDR3 extends over 14 amino acids. Germline CDR1 reads SGHTA; CDR2 reads FQGNSA. V lost 7 bases, J lost 6 bases, and 16 bases lay in between. Here the CDR3 DNA reads TGTGCCAGCAATAACTCTGGGGGTAGAAACATTCAGTACTTC. Its translation: CASNNSGGRNIQYF.

A word on this clonotype: Its ends do not fully match the called genes, so a read error is possible. This chain connects TRBV7-7 to TRBJ2-2, with D perhaps given as TRBD1 or TRBD2 (6 bases each). In germline, CDR1 is SSHAT, CDR2 FNYEAQ (reference sequence). The CDR3 consists of 16 residues. CDR3 protein: CASSPLPGGLTGELFF. The CDR3 DNA sequence: TGTGCTAGCAGCCCCCTCCCCGGGGGCCTTACCGGGGAGCTGTTTTTT.

Comments on this clonotype: A read error is possible here, since a much larger clone lies one base away. This rearrangement joins TRBV5-1 to TRBJ1-1; D gene unclear. The CDR3 has 13 residues. Germline lookup yields CDR1 SGHRS and CDR2 YFSETQ. CDR3 nucleotides: TGCGCCAGCAGATTGGACGGGAACACTGAAGCTTTCTTT. Protein product: CASRLDGNTEAFF.

The chain links TRBV7-3 to TRBJ2-3; unclear D gene. Germline assignment: CDR1 SGHTA and CDR2 FQGTGA. V lost 5 bases to trimming and J lost 1 base, with 10 bases between them. The CDR3 runs 14 residues. DNA of the CDR3: TGTGCCAGCAGCCCAGGCGCCCGCACAGATACGCAGTATTTT. Amino acids: CASSPGARTDTQYF.

The chain combines TRBV7-2 with TRBJ1-5; no clear D gene. V lost 1 base to trimming and J lost 6 bases, with 10 bases between them. CDR1 and CDR2 (germline): SGHTA, FQGNSA. The CDR3 is 14 amino acids. CDR3 in amino acids: CASSLGTSAQPQHF. In nucleotides, the CDR3 is TGTGCCAGCAGCTTAGGGACTAGCGCTCAGCCCCAGCATTTT.

There are a few counts of this clonotype. The chain employs TRBV7-3 and TRBJ1-1, with D possibly matching TRBD1 (5 bases). With 5 bases removed from V and 0 bases from J, the gap between germline ends came to 10 bases. Per the germline V gene, CDR1 is SGHTA and CDR2 is FQGTGA. There are 14 residues in the CDR3. CDR3 in amino acids: CASSPTVMNTEAFF. CDR3 nucleotide sequence: TGTGCCAGCAGCCCGACAGTGATGAACACTGAAGCTTTCTTT.

CDR3 sequence (DNA): TGTGCCAGCACCTCTGATTGGGGGAGGTCTGGAAACACCATATATTTT. It encodes CASTSDWGRSGNTIYF. This chain joins TRBV12-3 or TRBV12-4 and TRBJ1-3; maybe TRBD1 (5 bases). There are 16 residues in the CDR3. V gave up 7 bases and J gave up 1 base, with 17 bases separating them.

V and J are TRBV6-1 and TRBJ1-1, with a weak D call TRBD1 (6 bases). Germline V gene data show CDR1 as MNHNS and CDR2 as SASEGT. Trimming cost V 8 bases and J 3 bases, with 25 bases left between them. There are 17 residues in the CDR3. CDR3 sequence reads: CASSQPQGRGKDTEAFF. The CDR3 coding sequence is TGTGCCAGCTCCCAGCCTCAGGGGCGAGGTAAAGACACTGAAGCTTTCTTT.

This clonotype has just a few counts. This sequence may be a read error, since a much larger clone differs from it by one base. V and J are TRBV11-3 and TRBJ1-1, with no clear D. The CDR3 loop spans 12 amino acids. Germline CDR1 and CDR2: SGHNT and YENEEA. DNA for the CDR3: TGTGCCGGCAGCGTAATGGACCGAGAAGCTTTCTTT. This gives the protein CAGSVMDREAFF.